These T cell receptor beta chains were read from a single sample in a study of blood T cell repertoires in COVID-19. Repertoires were generated with immunoSEQ multiplex PCR, while TCRdb's copy carries only in-frame clones and drops some. In the table there are roughly 120,000 clones, more than 80% of which are singletons. The sample comprised peripheral blood. The receptors stem from a woman aged 80 or older with COVID-19, enrolled during active disease. CDR3s leave out the opening cysteine and the closing phenylalanine or tryptophan. D genes are given only for firm matches.

v_call	cdr3_length	d_call	j_call	cdr3_aa
TRBV15	12	.	TRBJ2-7	ATSRARESYEQY
TRBV10-3	13	.	TRBJ2-3	AISGANPSTDTQY
TRBV7-2	14	.	TRBJ1-2	ASSLATRGKNYGYT
TRBV5-4	14	TRBD1	TRBJ1-1	ASSSITGTGSAEAF
TRBV28	9	.	TRBJ2-4	ASSDRNIQY
TRBV6-6	13	TRBD2	TRBJ2-3	ASSGTSGRSDTQY
TRBV18	11	.	TRBJ2-5	ASSPILAETQY
TRBV4-3	13	.	TRBJ1-4	ASSQDAQGSEKLF
TRBV19	13	.	TRBJ1-1	ASSFWAGMNTEAF
TRBV29-1	11	.	TRBJ2-3	SVEGLQGNTQY
TRBV1	14	.	TRBJ1-3	TSSQEGRGLGNTIY
TRBV5-6	13	.	TRBJ1-5	ASSHNRASNQPQH
TRBV7-2	13	.	TRBJ2-1	ASSQGLRGDNEQF
TRBV20-1	13	.	TRBJ1-1	SASDRLAMNTEAF
TRBV6-5	10	.	TRBJ1-6	ASSVYNSPLH
TRBV7-9	11	.	TRBJ2-7	ASSFRSAGEQY
TRBV3-1/TRBV3-2	14	TRBD1	TRBJ2-3	ASSQRQGASTDTQY
TRBV9	16	.	TRBJ2-1	ASSAYSEGDGINNEQF
TRBV28	13	.	TRBJ1-1	DSSPNRAGVTEAF
TRBV28	11	.	TRBJ1-1	ASSFPTASEAF
TRBV20-1	12	TRBD1	TRBJ1-5	SASPGQGDQPQH
TRBV27	14	TRBD2	TRBJ2-3	ASSAPTSGNHNTQY
TRBV7-2	13	.	TRBJ1-1	ASSFSQKRGTEAF
TRBV11-3	11	.	TRBJ2-4	ASSLDTKNIQY
TRBV2	12	TRBD2	TRBJ2-3	ASTRGAGGDTQY
TRBV10-3	12	.	TRBJ1-2	AINQGQLMKGYT
TRBV11-2	12	TRBD1	TRBJ1-5	ASSLQQGGQPQH
TRBV27	19	.	TRBJ1-6	ASSSTGRHGGRSSYNSPLH
TRBV5-5	13	TRBD2	TRBJ2-7	ASSLGASGGYEQY
TRBV7-9	12	.	TRBJ2-7	ASSHHTVLYEQY
TRBV15	13	.	TRBJ1-1	ATGKGGVTNTEAF
TRBV5-4	12	TRBD2	TRBJ2-2	ASSLGSGSGELF
TRBV28	15	TRBD1	TRBJ2-7	ASSSPTGQGSSYEQY
TRBV5-1	14	.	TRBJ2-5	ASSLGEGGGPRTQY
TRBV19	15	.	TRBJ2-4	ASSPRPQALAKNIQY
TRBV5-1	14	TRBD1	TRBJ2-5	ASSQTGGVGGETQY
TRBV6-1	14	TRBD1	TRBJ1-2	ASSEAPRTGIYGYT
TRBV20-1	9	.	TRBJ1-2	SARRGNGYT
TRBV5-3	15	TRBD2	TRBJ2-7	ARSWWVSGRAGIEQY
TRBV28	11	.	TRBJ1-1	ASSLGGMSEAF